This T cell receptor (beta chain) came from a study of blood T cell repertoires in COVID-19. On the study more broadly: Specimens from acute and convalescent COVID-19 originated in the United States, Italy and Spain. Nucleic acid was either cDNA or gDNA, and it came from T cells, B-cell-depleted T cells, or PBMCs.

This clone was seen a single time. This table comes from immunoSEQ multiplex PCR, and its TCRdb copy is limited to in-frame clones, with some not included. In the table there are 300,000 to 450,000 clones, over 85% of which are singletons. Per germline, CDR1 LNHDA and CDR2 SQIVND (reference sequence). Germline trimming cut 6 bases from V and 5 bases from J; bases unmatched to any gene: 6. The CDR3 is made up of 14 amino acids. The sequencing input was peripheral blood. The rearrangement links TRBV19 to TRBJ1-4; 7 nucleotides match TRBD1. This clonotype was obtained from a woman aged 55-69 years with COVID-19, enrolled during active disease. The CDR3 sequence: CASSTGTVNEKLFF. The DNA for the CDR3 is TGTGCCAGTAGCACCGGGACAGTGAATGAAAAACTGTTTTTT.